This T cell receptor beta chain comes out of a study of T cell repertoires in cytomegalovirus infection. Overall study results and limits: Dominating the ex vivo response were TCR beta clonotypes that were CMV-specific and HLA-C-restricted. Summed frequency of public TCR beta families distinguished CMV carriers with the relevant HLA.

This clonotype was counted many times. Its antigen is unidentified. The V end lost 6 bases, the J end lost 0 bases, and 12 bases lay between the germline ends. Germline values: CDR1 MNHEY, CDR2 SVGEGT. CDR3 size: 14 residues. MiXCR was run by TCRdb on the reads, yielding one entry per CDR3 protein. Found here are fewer than 250,000 distinct CDR3 sequences, 10% to 15% of them singletons; the top ten hold approximately 1.6%. Sequenced input: PBMCs. V usage is TRBV6-2 or TRBV6-3 and J usage is TRBJ2-7; D is possibly TRBD1 (6 bases). The clonotype originates from a human donor in good health (CMV status not recorded). Some clones in this sample may be carry-over from other donors' samples. CDR3 loop: CASRRTATSYEQYF. CDR3 bases: TGTGCCAGCAGGCGGACAGCAACCTCCTACGAGCAGTACTTC.